In its sample, the clone carrying this T cell receptor (beta chain) was seen a few times. The antigen is not known. The sample is drawn from a study of CD8 T cells in ankylosing spondylitis. Overall study findings and caveats: Seemingly characteristic of ankylosing spondylitis blood was a TCR beta motif consisting of roughly 8 highly homologous variants.

CDR3 length: 12 amino acids. The germline CDR1 and CDR2 sequences are LNHNV and YYDKDF (reference sequence). Between the trimmed V and J ends, which lost 1 base and 8 bases, there was a span of 8 bases. TCRdb recomputed calls from the 5' RACE reads with MiXCR, one row per CDR3 protein. The sample has approximately 440,000 distinct CDR3 sequences, under 20% seen once. Material: blood, either unsorted or a sorted T cell fraction (not recorded which). The chain is built from TRBV15 and TRBJ1-1, with D possibly TRBD1 on 5 matching bases. This TCR was sampled from a male donor with ankylosing spondylitis. CDR3 sequence (DNA): TGTGCCACCAGCAGAGCGGAGGGGGAAGCTTTCTTT. Encoded protein: CATSRAEGEAFF.